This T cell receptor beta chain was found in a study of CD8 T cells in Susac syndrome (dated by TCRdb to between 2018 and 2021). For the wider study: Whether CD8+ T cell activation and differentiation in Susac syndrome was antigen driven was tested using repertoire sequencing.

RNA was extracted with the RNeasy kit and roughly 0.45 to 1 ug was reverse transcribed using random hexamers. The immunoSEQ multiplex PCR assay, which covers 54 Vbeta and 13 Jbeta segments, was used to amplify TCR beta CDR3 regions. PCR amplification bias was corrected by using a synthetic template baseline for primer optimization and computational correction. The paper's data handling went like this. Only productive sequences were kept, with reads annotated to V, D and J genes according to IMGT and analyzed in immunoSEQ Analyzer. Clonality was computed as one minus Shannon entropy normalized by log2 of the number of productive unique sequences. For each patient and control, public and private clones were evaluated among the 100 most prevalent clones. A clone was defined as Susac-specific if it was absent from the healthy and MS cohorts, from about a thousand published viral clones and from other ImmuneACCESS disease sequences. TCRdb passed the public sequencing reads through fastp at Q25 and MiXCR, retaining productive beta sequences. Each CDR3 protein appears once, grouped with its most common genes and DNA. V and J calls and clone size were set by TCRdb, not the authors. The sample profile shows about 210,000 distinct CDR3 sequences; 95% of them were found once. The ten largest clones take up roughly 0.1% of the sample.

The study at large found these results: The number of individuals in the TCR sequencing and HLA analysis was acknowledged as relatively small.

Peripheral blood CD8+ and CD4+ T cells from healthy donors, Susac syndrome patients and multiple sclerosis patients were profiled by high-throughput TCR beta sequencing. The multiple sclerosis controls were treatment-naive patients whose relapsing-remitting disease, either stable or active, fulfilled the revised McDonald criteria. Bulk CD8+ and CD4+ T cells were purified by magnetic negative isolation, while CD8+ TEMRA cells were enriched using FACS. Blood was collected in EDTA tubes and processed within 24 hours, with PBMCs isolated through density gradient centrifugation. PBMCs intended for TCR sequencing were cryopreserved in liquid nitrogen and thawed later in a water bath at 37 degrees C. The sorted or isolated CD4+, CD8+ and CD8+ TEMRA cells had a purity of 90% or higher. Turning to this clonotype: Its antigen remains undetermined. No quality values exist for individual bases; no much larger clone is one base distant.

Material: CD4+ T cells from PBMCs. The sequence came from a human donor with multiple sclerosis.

The bases are TGCAGTGCTTTGAGGGTGAGCTCCTACAATGAGCAGTTCTTC. It translates as CSALRVSSYNEQFF. The rearrangement joined TRBV20-1 to TRBJ2-1; TRBD2 is a weak D gene call, 5 bases matching. V and J are truncated by 5 bases and 0 bases respectively, leaving an intervening sequence of 11 bases. The CDR3 has 14 amino acids, counting the end cysteine and phenylalanine. The only DNA kept is the CDR3, 42 bases in frame from the first base. According to the germline V gene (reference sequence), CDR1 reads DFQATT and CDR2 reads SNEGSKA.